What follows are 8 T cell receptor beta chains derived from one specimen sequenced in a study of blood T cell repertoires in COVID-19. Assay: immunoSEQ multiplex PCR; the TCRdb copy retains only in-frame clones and omits some. This table has around 67,000 clones, more than 70% appearing once. Material: peripheral blood. All receptors come from a man aged 50 to 59 with active COVID-19.

This chain links TRBV29-1 with TRBJ2-3; TRBD1 agrees at 7 bases. Germline-derived CDR1 and CDR2 are SQVTM and ANQGSEA. The length of the CDR3 is 14 residues. The J segment lost 1 base and the V segment lost 6 bases, leaving 7 bases of the junction unmatched. The CDR3: CSVVTGAGTDTQYF. As DNA, the CDR3 is TGCAGCGTCGTAACAGGGGCAGGCACAGATACGCAGTATTTT.

The chain uses TRBV12-5 and TRBJ2-5, with 11 bases that match TRBD1. This CDR3 is 15 amino acids long. CDR1 is LGHNT, CDR2 FRNRAP, per germline. The V segment lost 5 bases and the J segment 4 bases; nucleotides outside the gene matches: 6. The chain's CDR3 is CASGPPGTGGETQYF. CDR3 sequence (DNA): TGTGCTAGTGGTCCGCCCGGGACAGGGGGAGAGACCCAGTACTTC. The full variable domain, completed using reference TRBV12-5 and TRBJ2-5, is DARVTQTPRHKVTEMGQEVTMRCQPILGHNTVFWYRQTMMQGLELLAYFRNRAPLDDSGMPKDRFSAEMPDATLATLKIQPSEPRDSAVYFCASGPPGTGGETQYFGPGTRLLVL.

The chain carries TRBV11-2 and TRBJ2-7, with D tentatively TRBD1 (5 bases). Trimming stripped 2 bases from V and 3 bases from J, with 11 bases between. This CDR3 region has 14 residues. Germline V CDR1 and CDR2: SGHAT, FQNNGV. DNA of the CDR3: TGTGCCAGCAGCTTATCAGGGCCCCACTACGAGCAGTACTTC. Residues: CASSLSGPHYEQYF. The full variable domain, completed using reference TRBV11-2 and TRBJ2-7, is EAGVAQSPRYKIIEKRQSVAFWCNPISGHATLYWYQQILGQGPKLLIQFQNNGVVDDSQLPKDRFSAERLKGVDSTLKIQPAKLEDSAVYLCASSLSGPHYEQYFGPGTRLTVT.

This clone was seen just once. The gene calls are TRBV6-5 and TRBJ2-1; 9 bases line up with TRBD1. From germline, CDR1 is MNHEY and CDR2 SVGAGI. The CDR3 is made up of 15 amino acids. V lost 6 bases and J lost 6; bases outside the gene matches: 9. This CDR3 is CASRVTGGAGNEQFF. In DNA, the CDR3 is TGTGCCAGCAGGGTCACAGGGGGCGCCGGCAATGAGCAGTTCTTC.

The chain couples TRBV18 to TRBJ2-3, with 7 positions matching TRBD1. Unmatched junction bases numbered 6, after V lost 3 bases and J lost 0 bases. This CDR3 is built from 16 residues. Germline values: CDR1 KGHSH, CDR2 LQKENI. CDR3 sequence: CASSPRLTGSTDTQYF. DNA for the CDR3: TGTGCCAGCTCACCCCGTCTGACAGGGAGCACAGATACGCAGTATTTT.

The V and J genes are TRBV2 and TRBJ2-5; tentative D call: TRBD2 (6 bases). Trimming took off 4 bases at V and 5 bases at J, with 14 bases between the two ends. This CDR3 comprises 14 residues. Germline CDR1 reads SNHLY; CDR2 reads FYNNEI. The CDR3 nucleotides read TGTGCCAGCAGTGCCCCAACGGGGAGGGAGACCCAGTACTTC. Translating gives CASSAPTGRETQYF.

The genes are TRBV3-1 (or the pseudogene TRBV3-2) and TRBJ1-1; a weak D match, TRBD1 (6 bases). This CDR3 comprises 17 residues. Germline loops: CDR1 LGHDT, CDR2 YNNKEL (reference sequence). V gave up 4 bases and J gave up 2 bases, with 20 bases separating them. CDR3 amino acids: CASSPSGRGQFNTEAFF. CDR3 coding DNA: TGTGCCAGCAGCCCGTCTGGGAGAGGACAGTTTAACACTGAAGCTTTCTTT.

V and J are TRBV2 and TRBJ1-2; 8 nucleotides align to TRBD1. Germline V gene sequence: CDR1 SNHLY, CDR2 FYNNEI. V shed 6 bases, J shed 3 bases, and the junction held 9 bases outside the gene matches. The CDR3 has 15 amino acids. The CDR3 spells CASRAGQGGHYGYTF. The CDR3 coding sequence is TGTGCCAGCAGGGCTGGACAGGGAGGACACTATGGCTACACCTTC.